This is a list of T cell receptor beta chains from one sample in a study of cytomegalovirus exposure and HLA in healthy donors. Sequencing used immunoSEQ multiplex PCR; TCRdb keeps in-frame clones, though not all of them. Seen here are some 100,000 clones, roughly 84% observed once, and the top ten hold about 2%. Sequences were obtained from PBMCs. These receptors originate from a man aged 18 to 30 in good health and CMV-seronegative. Each CDR3 is given with its conserved first and last residue. D genes are given only for firm matches. Only part of the rows carry a size: once, few, many, or a class if the clone is expanded.

d_gene	abundance	v_gene	j_gene	CDR3aa	CDR3nt
-	few	TRBV6-5	TRBJ2-4	CASSWPDTLAKNIQYF	TGTGCCAGCAGTTGGCCGGACACCCTAGCCAAAAACATTCAGTACTTC
-	-	TRBV27	TRBJ1-2	CASSPTGNYGYTF	TGTGCCAGCAGTCCGACGGGGAACTATGGCTACACCTTC
TRBD1	-	TRBV18	TRBJ1-2	CASSPVRGRMGDRGGYTF	TGTGCCAGCTCACCGGTTCGGGGCCGCATGGGGGACAGGGGTGGCTACACCTTC
-	-	TRBV27	TRBJ1-5	CASSFAVYNQPQHF	TGTGCCAGCAGCTTTGCGGTTTACAATCAGCCCCAGCATTTT
-	-	TRBV14	TRBJ2-5	CASSQFAGFETQYF	TGTGCCAGCAGCCAGTTTGCGGGTTTCGAGACCCAGTACTTC
TRBD2	once	TRBV11-3	TRBJ2-1	CASSGRLAGSEQFF	TGTGCCAGCAGCGGACGACTAGCGGGAAGTGAGCAGTTCTTC
TRBD1	-	TRBV7-6	TRBJ1-1	CASNKSDRADTEAFF	TGTGCCAGCAACAAAAGTGACAGGGCGGACACTGAAGCTTTCTTT
-	once	TRBV30	TRBJ1-2	CAWYRGNNGYTF	TGTGCCTGGTACCGAGGGAATAATGGCTACACCTTC
TRBD2	-	TRBV7-2	TRBJ2-3	CASSLAGSSGSTDTQYF	TGTGCCAGCAGCTTAGCAGGGTCTAGCGGGAGCACAGATACGCAGTATTTT
TRBD2	-	TRBV9	TRBJ2-1	CASSHNSLSGSLYNEQFF	TGTGCCAGCAGCCACAACTCCCTTAGCGGGAGCCTTTACAATGAGCAGTTCTTC
TRBD1	few	TRBV6-1	TRBJ1-2	CASRERGQNYGYTF	TGTGCCAGCAGGGAAAGGGGACAGAACTATGGCTACACCTTC
TRBD1	once	TRBV27	TRBJ1-2	CASSWLPGQGAYGYTF	TGTGCCAGCAGTTGGCTCCCGGGACAGGGAGCCTATGGCTACACCTTC
TRBD1	-	TRBV27	TRBJ1-1	CASSFRTGALETEAFF	TGTGCCAGCAGTTTTCGTACAGGGGCCCTTGAGACTGAAGCTTTCTTT
TRBD2	few	TRBV5-1	TRBJ2-3	CASSLGVAGGTDTQYF	TGCGCCAGCAGCCTGGGGGTAGCGGGAGGGACAGATACGCAGTATTTT
-	few	TRBV11-3	TRBJ2-1	CASSFSRLNEQFF	TGTGCCAGCAGCTTTTCTAGGCTAAATGAGCAGTTCTTC
TRBD1	-	TRBV6-5	TRBJ1-2	CASSYLQGTGGGYTF	TGTGCCAGCAGTTACCTTCAGGGGACAGGGGGTGGCTACACCTTC
-	once	TRBV2	TRBJ2-7	CASGGAVNEQYF	TGTGCCAGCGGGGGGGCTGTCAACGAGCAGTACTTC
-	-	TRBV25-1	TRBJ1-5	CASSEAGPRPQHF	TGTGCCAGCAGTGAGGCGGGTCCGAGGCCCCAGCATTTT
TRBD2	-	TRBV10-1	TRBJ2-2	CASRLAENTGELFF	TGCGCCAGTCGACTAGCGGAGAACACCGGGGAGCTGTTTTTT